This section outlines one T cell receptor beta chain sequence together with its context. Repertoires were generated with immunoSEQ multiplex PCR, while TCRdb's copy carries only in-frame clones and drops some. Of roughly 160,000 clones in the sample, just over 90% were seen once. These data belong to a study of T cell responses to AZD1222 COVID-19 vaccine. The CDR3 is 15 residues long. V lost 2 bases to trimming and J lost 2 bases, with 7 bases between them. Per the germline V gene, CDR1 is MDHEN and CDR2 is SYDVKM. The sequencing used peripheral blood, collected on day 0 of MenACWY control vaccination. The source of this sequence is an adult in good health. V is TRBV28 and J is TRBJ2-6; no clear D. This chain's CDR3 is CASSLNLPGANVLTF. CDR3 coding DNA: TGTGCCAGCAGTTTAAACCTCCCTGGGGCCAACGTCCTGACTTTC.